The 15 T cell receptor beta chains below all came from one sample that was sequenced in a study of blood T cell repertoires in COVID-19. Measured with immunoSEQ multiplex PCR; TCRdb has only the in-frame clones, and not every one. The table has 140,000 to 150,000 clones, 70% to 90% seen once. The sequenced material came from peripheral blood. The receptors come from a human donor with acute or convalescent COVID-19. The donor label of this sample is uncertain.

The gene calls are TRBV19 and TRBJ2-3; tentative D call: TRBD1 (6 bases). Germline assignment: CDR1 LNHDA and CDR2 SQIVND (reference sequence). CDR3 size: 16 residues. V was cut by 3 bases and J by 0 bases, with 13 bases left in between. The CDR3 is CASSMGAALSTDTQYF. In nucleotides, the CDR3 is TGTGCCAGTAGTATGGGGGCGGCTCTTAGCACAGATACGCAGTATTTT.

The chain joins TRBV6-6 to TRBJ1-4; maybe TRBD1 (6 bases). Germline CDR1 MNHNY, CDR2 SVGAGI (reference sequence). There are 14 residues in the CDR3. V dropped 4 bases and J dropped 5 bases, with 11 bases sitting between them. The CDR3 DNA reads TGTGCCAGCAGTTCGGGACATGGGAATGAAAAACTGTTTTTT. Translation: CASSSGHGNEKLFF.

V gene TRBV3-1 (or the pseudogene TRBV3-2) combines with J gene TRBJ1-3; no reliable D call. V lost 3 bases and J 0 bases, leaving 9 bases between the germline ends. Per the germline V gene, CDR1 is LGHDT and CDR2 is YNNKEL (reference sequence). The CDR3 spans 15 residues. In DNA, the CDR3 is TGTGCCAGCAGCCAGAGGGCTCCCTCTGGAAACACCATATATTTT. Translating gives CASSQRAPSGNTIYF.

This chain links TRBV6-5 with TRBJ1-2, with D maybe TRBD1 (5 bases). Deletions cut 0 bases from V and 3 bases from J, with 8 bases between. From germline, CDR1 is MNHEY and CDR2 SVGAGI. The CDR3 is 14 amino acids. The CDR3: CASSYSGGDYGYTF. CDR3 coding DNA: TGTGCCAGCAGTTACTCGGGAGGGGACTATGGCTACACCTTC.

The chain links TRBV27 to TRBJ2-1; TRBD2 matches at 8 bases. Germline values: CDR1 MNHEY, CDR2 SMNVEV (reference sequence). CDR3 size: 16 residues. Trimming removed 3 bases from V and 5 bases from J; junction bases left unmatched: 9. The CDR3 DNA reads TGTGCCAGCAGTTTCTCCCCCGGGGGGGCGGACAATGAGCAGTTCTTC. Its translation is CASSFSPGGADNEQFF.

CDR3 bases: TGTGCCAGCAGCCCCCGTGGCAGCTCCTACGAGCAGTACTTC. This sequence encodes CASSPRGSSYEQYF. The chain uses TRBV3-1 (or the pseudogene TRBV3-2) and TRBJ2-7, with unresolved D. Germline CDR1 LGHDT, CDR2 YNNKEL (reference sequence). Trimming pared 4 bases from V and 0 bases from J, leaving 10 bases between. The CDR3 runs 14 residues.

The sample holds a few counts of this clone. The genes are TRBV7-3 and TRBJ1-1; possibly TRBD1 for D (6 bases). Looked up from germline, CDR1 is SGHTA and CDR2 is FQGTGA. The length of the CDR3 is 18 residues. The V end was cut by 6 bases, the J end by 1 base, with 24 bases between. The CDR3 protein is CASRRIHREHGQNTEAFF. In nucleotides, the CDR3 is TGTGCCAGCAGAAGGATTCACAGGGAACACGGCCAGAACACTGAAGCTTTCTTT.

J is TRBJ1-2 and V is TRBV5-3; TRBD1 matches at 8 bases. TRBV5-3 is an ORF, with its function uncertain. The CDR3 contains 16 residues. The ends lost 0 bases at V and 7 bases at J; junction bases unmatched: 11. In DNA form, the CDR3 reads TGTGCCAGAAGCTTGGGACCCGGGACAGGCTCCTTTGGCTACACCTTC. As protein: CARSLGPGTGSFGYTF.

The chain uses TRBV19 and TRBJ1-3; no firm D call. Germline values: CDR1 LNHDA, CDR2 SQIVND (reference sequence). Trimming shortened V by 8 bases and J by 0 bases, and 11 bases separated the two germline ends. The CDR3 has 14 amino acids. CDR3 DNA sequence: TGTGCCAGTTGGAGGTTCCCCTCTGGAAACACCATATATTTT. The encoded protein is CASWRFPSGNTIYF.

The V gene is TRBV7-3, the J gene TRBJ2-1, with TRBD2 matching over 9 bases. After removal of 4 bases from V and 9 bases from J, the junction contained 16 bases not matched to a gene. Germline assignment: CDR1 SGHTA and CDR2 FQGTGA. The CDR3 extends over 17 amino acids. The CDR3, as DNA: TGTGCCAGCAGCTCTCGAGTAGGCGGGGGGGCCTTAGGTGAGCAGTTCTTC. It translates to CASSSRVGGGALGEQFF.

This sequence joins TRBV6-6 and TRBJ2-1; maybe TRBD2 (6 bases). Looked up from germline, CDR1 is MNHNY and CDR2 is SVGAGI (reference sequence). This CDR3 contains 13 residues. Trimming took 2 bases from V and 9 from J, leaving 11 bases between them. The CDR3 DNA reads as TGTGCCAGCAGTTACGGGGGGTCCGGTGAGCAGTTCTTC. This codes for CASSYGGSGEQFF.

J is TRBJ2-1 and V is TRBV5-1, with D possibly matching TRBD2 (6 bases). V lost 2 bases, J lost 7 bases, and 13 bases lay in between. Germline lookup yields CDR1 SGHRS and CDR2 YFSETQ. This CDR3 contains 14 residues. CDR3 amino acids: CASSFSGDRNEQFF. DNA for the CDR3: TGCGCCAGCAGCTTCTCGGGAGACCGGAATGAGCAGTTCTTC.

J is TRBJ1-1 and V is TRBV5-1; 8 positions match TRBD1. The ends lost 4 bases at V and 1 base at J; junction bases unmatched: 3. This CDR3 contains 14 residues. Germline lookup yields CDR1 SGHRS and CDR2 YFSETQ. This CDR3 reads CASSGGTGNTEAFF. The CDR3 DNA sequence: TGCGCCAGCAGCGGCGGGACAGGGAACACTGAAGCTTTCTTT.

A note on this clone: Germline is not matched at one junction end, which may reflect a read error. CDR3 residues: CATSDPSGGAHF. Written as DNA, the CDR3 is TGTGCCACCAGTGACCCGAGTGGGGGCGCGCACTTC. The chain has TRBV24-1 and TRBJ2-7; D may be TRBD1 (6 bases). CDR1 is KGHDR, CDR2 SFDVKD, per germline. The CDR3 is made up of 12 amino acids.

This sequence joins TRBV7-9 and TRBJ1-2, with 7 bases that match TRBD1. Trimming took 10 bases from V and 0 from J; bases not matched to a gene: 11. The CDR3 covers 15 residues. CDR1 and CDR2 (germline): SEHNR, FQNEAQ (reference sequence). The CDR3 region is CATGQDPSANYGYTF. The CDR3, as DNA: TGTGCCACAGGACAGGACCCATCTGCTAACTATGGCTACACCTTC.